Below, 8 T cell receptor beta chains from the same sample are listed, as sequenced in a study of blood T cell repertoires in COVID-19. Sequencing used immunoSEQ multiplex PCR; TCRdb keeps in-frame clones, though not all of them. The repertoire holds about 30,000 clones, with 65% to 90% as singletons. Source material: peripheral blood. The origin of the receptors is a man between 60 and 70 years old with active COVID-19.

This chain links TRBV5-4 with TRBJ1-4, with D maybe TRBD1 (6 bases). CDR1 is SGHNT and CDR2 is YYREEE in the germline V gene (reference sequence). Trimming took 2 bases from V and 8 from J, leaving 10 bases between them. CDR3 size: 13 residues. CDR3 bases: TGTGCCAGCAGCTTACAGGGTTGGGAAAAACTGTTTTTT. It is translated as CASSLQGWEKLFF.

CDR3 in amino acids: CATKQGGEQFF. In nucleotides, the CDR3 is TGTGCCACCAAGCAGGGAGGTGAGCAGTTCTTC. The genes are TRBV24-1 and TRBJ2-1; possible D gene TRBD2, 6 bases. V was pared by 8 bases and J by 9 bases, with 10 bases between. The CDR3 is 11 amino acids. Germline V gene data show CDR1 as KGHDR and CDR2 as SFDVKD.

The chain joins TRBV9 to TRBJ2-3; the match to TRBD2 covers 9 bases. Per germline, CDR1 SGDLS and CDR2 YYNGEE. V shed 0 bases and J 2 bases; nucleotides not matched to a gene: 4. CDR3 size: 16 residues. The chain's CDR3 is CASSVVASGATDTQYF. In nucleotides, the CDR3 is TGTGCCAGCAGCGTAGTAGCTAGCGGGGCCACAGATACGCAGTATTTT.

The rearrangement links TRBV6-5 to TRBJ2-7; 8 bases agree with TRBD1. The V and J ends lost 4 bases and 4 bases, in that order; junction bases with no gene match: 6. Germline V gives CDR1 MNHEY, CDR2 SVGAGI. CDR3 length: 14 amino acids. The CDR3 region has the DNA TGTGCCAGCAGTTCCGGGACAGGAGGATACGAGCAGTACTTC. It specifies CASSSGTGGYEQYF.

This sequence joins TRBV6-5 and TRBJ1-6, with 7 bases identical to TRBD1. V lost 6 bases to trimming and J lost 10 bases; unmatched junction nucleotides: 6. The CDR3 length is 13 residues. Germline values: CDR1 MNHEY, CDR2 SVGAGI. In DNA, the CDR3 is TGTGCCAGCAGCGACAGGGTGGAGTCACCCCTCCACTTT. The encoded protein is CASSDRVESPLHF.

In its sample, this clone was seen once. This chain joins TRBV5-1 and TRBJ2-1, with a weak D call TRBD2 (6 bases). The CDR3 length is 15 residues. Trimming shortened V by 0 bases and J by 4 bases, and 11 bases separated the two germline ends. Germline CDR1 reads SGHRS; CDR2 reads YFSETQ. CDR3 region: CASSLEIAVYNEQFF. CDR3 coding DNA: TGCGCCAGCAGCTTGGAGATAGCGGTTTACAATGAGCAGTTCTTC.

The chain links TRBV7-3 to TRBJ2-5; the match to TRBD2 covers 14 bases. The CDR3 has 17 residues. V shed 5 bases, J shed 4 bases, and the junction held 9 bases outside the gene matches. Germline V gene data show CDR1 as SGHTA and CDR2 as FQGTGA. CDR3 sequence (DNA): TGTGCCAGCAGCGCAGGGACTAGCGGGAGAGCTACAGAGACCCAGTACTTC. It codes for CASSAGTSGRATETQYF.

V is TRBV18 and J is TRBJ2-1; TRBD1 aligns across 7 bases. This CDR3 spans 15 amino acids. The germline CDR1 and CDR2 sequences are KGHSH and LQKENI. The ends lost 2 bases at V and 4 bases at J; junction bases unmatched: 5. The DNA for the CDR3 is TGTGCCAGCTCACCAGGGACAGAGAAATACAATGAGCAGTTCTTC. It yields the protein CASSPGTEKYNEQFF.